The clone carrying this TCR beta chain has just a few counts. Its antigen is as yet unknown. The germline gene is not matched at one end of the junction; a read error may be the cause. What was amplified from RNA transcripts were TCR beta CDR3 regions. TCR CDR3 regions were first amplified by RT-PCR with HTBI primers. TCRdb recomputed calls from the multiplex PCR reads with MiXCR, one row per CDR3 protein. The sample has roughly 400,000 distinct CDR3 sequences, 11% to 15% seen once. Enrolled ophthalmopathy patients presented with a Clinical Activity Score of at least 3, a NOSPECS grade of at least 4, and disease duration under 3 months. Exclusion followed for patients with uncontrolled infection, other autoimmune disease, pregnancy or lactation. The CDR3 runs 12 residues. In germline, CDR1 is LGHNA, CDR2 YNFKEQ. These data come from a study of T cells in Graves' hyperthyroidism and ophthalmopathy. Study as a whole: Pretreatment peripheral blood was obtained at initial diagnosis.

Study-wide points: Expanded thyroid clonotypes (above 0.001) were mostly also found in blood.

The chain carries TRBV4-2 and TRBJ2-1; D is unresolved. The receptor's source is a man between 50 and 59 years old with Graves' ophthalmopathy. The sequencing sample was made of blood. The CDR3 DNA reads TGTGCCAGCAGCAAAGAAAGGGATGAGCAGTTCTTC. It translates to CASSKERDEQFF.